These T cell receptor beta chains were read from a single sample in a study of T cell responses to AZD1222 COVID-19 vaccine. Clones were read by immunoSEQ multiplex PCR, and TCRdb kept only the in-frame ones, dropping some. The repertoire holds more than 85,000 clones, 88% seen once, with around 1.6% in the top ten. Sequenced material: peripheral blood, taken on day 0 of AZD1222 vaccination. The receptors were gathered from an adult in good health. Both conserved end residues are part of each CDR3. D genes are given only for firm matches. The listing skips clone size in some rows; elsewhere it reads once, few, many or a size class.

>12|-|TRBJ2-7|TRBV12-3/TRBV12-4|-
CASSLGGSEQYF
TGTGCCAGCAGTTTAGGGGGTTCCGAGCAGTACTTC
>16|-|TRBJ2-3|TRBV25-1|-
CASSTGGGYPTDTQYF
TGTGCCAGCAGTACTGGGGGAGGCTACCCCACAGATACGCAGTATTTT
>14|-|TRBJ1-2|TRBV5-1|TRBD1
CASSLRQGAGGYTF
TGCGCCAGCAGCTTGAGACAGGGGGCGGGCGGCTACACCTTC
>15|-|TRBJ1-4|TRBV5-1|-
CASSPAGRENEKLFF
TGCGCCAGCAGCCCCGCGGGGCGGGAAAATGAAAAACTGTTTTTT
>13|-|TRBJ2-7|TRBV29-1|-
CSGKGRLAGEQYF
TGCAGCGGGAAGGGGAGATTGGCGGGTGAGCAGTACTTC
>15|few|TRBJ2-5|TRBV6-5|-
CASSYTGTLGETQYF
TGTGCCAGCAGTTACACCGGGACCCTCGGGGAGACCCAGTACTTC
>16|-|TRBJ2-7|TRBV4-1|TRBD1
CASSLPGTGVYYEQYF
TGCGCCAGCAGCCTCCCCGGGACAGGGGTTTACTACGAGCAGTACTTC
>15|-|TRBJ1-4|TRBV2|-
CASSGQTTTNEKLFF
TGTGCCAGCAGCGGACAGACTACAACTAATGAAAAACTGTTTTTT
>15|-|TRBJ2-1|TRBV5-1|-
CASSLPGSSYNEQFF
TGCGCCAGCAGCTTGCCAGGGAGCTCCTACAATGAGCAGTTCTTC
>16|-|TRBJ2-7|TRBV29-1|TRBD1
CSVEIPETGAGYEQYF
TGCAGCGTTGAAATTCCGGAGACAGGGGCAGGCTACGAGCAGTACTTC
>15|-|TRBJ2-3|TRBV19|TRBD2
CASRLSGSPADTQYF
TGTGCCAGTAGACTGAGCGGGAGTCCCGCAGATACGCAGTATTTT
>13|-|TRBJ2-1|TRBV6-5|-
CASSPPPYNEQFF
TGTGCCAGCAGTCCTCCACCCTACAATGAGCAGTTCTTC
>17|-|TRBJ1-4|TRBV7-8|TRBD1
CASSLVGGPTTNEKLFF
TGTGCCAGCAGCTTAGTAGGGGGCCCCACAACTAATGAAAAACTGTTTTTT
>17|-|TRBJ2-5|TRBV7-9|-
CASSLRGASGHQETQYF
TGTGCCAGCAGCTTAAGGGGGGCCAGCGGGCATCAAGAGACCCAGTACTTC
>15|-|TRBJ2-7|TRBV5-6|-
CASSLVGRGPYEQYF
TGTGCCAGCAGCTTGGTGGGCAGGGGACCCTACGAGCAGTACTTC
>15|-|TRBJ1-2|TRBV19|TRBD1
CASSTGTGGSRGYTF
TGTGCCAGTAGTACCGGGACAGGGGGTTCGAGGGGCTACACCTTC
>12|-|TRBJ1-1|TRBV2|-
CASSEGSNAAFF
TGTGCCAGCAGTGAGGGAAGCAATGCAGCTTTCTTT
>14|-|TRBJ2-7|TRBV20-1|-
CSASDTGSSYEQYF
TGCAGTGCTAGTGACACCGGGAGCTCCTACGAGCAGTACTTC
>15|-|TRBJ2-7|TRBV15|TRBD1
CATSRPGQGFYEQYF
TGTGCCACCAGCAGGCCGGGACAGGGGTTTTACGAGCAGTACTTC
>14|-|TRBJ1-5|TRBV6-5|TRBD1
CASRPGQGNQPQHF
TGTGCCAGCAGACCGGGACAGGGGAATCAGCCCCAGCATTTT
>14|-|TRBJ1-2|TRBV29-1|-
CSVESRDGNYGYTF
TGCAGCGTTGAGAGCCGGGACGGCAACTATGGCTACACCTTC
>16|-|TRBJ2-7|TRBV7-2|TRBD2
CASSSASSGKSYEQYF
TGTGCCAGCAGCTCCGCGTCTAGCGGGAAATCCTACGAGCAGTACTTC
>14|-|TRBJ2-1|TRBV27|-
CASSLNSQHAEQFF
TGTGCCAGCAGTTTGAATAGTCAGCACGCTGAGCAGTTCTTC
>13|few|TRBJ2-7|TRBV24-1|TRBD1
CATSRDSAYEQYF
TGTGCCACCAGCCGGGACAGCGCCTACGAGCAGTACTTC